A selection of T cell receptor beta chains follows, all from one sample in a study of a mutant IDH1 vaccine in newly diagnosed glioma. TCRdb's copy holds only in-frame clones and misses some; the assay was immunoSEQ multiplex PCR. This table has about 42,000 clones, 75% to 85% appearing once. These TCRs are of unknown antigen specificity. The material sequenced was PBMCs, taken from a glioma patient whose treatment included an IDH1 peptide vaccine. The receptors shown here come from a woman in her forties or fifties with glioma. CDR3s include the opening cysteine and the closing phenylalanine or tryptophan. D genes are given only for firm matches. Only part of the rows carry a size: once, few, many, or a class if the clone is expanded.

clone size | D gene | J gene | V gene | CDR3 DNA | CDR3 protein
NA | TRBD1 | TRBJ1-2 | TRBV7-9 | TGTGCCAGCAGCTCGGGGACAGCATATGGCTACACCTTC | CASSSGTAYGYTF
NA | NA | TRBJ1-2 | TRBV5-8 | TGTGCCAGCAGCTTGGGACGATACTATGGCTACACCTTC | CASSLGRYYGYTF
NA | TRBD2 | TRBJ2-1 | TRBV27 | TGTGCCAGCAGCCTGGGGGAGGGGATGTCCTACAATGAGCAGTTCTTC | CASSLGEGMSYNEQFF
NA | TRBD1 | TRBJ1-1 | TRBV5-1 | TGCGCCAGCAGCATGACAGGGGGAAGGGACACTGAAGCTTTCTTT | CASSMTGGRDTEAFF
NA | TRBD2 | TRBJ2-2 | TRBV4-3 | TGCGCCAGCAGCCTCTACGGACTAGACTCGTATCCCGGGGAGCTGTTTTTT | CASSLYGLDSYPGELFF
NA | NA | TRBJ1-2 | TRBV28 | TGTGCCAGCAGTCCCAGGAGGACTGGCTACACCTTC | CASSPRRTGYTF
NA | NA | TRBJ2-5 | TRBV7-8 | TGTGCCAGCAGCTTACAGGGAGAGACCCAGTACTTC | CASSLQGETQYF
once | NA | TRBJ2-2 | TRBV6-6 | TGTGCCAGCAGTTACGCCGGTGTAGGCGGGGAGCTGTTTTTT | CASSYAGVGGELFF
NA | TRBD1 | TRBJ2-5 | TRBV30 | TGTGCCTGGGGACAGGGGGCAAAGACCCAGTACTTC | CAWGQGAKTQYF
NA | NA | TRBJ1-4 | TRBV9 | TGTGCCAGCAGCGTAGGGGGCATGGGGGAAAAACTGTTTTTT | CASSVGGMGEKLFF
once | NA | TRBJ2-1 | TRBV5-4 | TGTGCCGGCAGCCAGATCGGAAGGGCCAATGAGCAGTTCTTC | CAGSQIGRANEQFF
NA | TRBD1 | TRBJ1-2 | TRBV30 | TGTGCCTGGAGTACGGATTTCAGGGGGGCCTATGGCTACACCTTC | CAWSTDFRGAYGYTF
once | TRBD1 | TRBJ1-2 | TRBV6-6 | TGTGCCAGCAGCCTCACAGGGGGGGAGGGCTACACCTTC | CASSLTGGEGYTF
NA | TRBD1 | TRBJ2-7 | TRBV5-1 | TGCGCCAGCAGCCCGGCAGTGGGACAGCAGCAGTACTTC | CASSPAVGQQQYF
once | NA | TRBJ1-2 | TRBV27 | TGTGCCAGCAGTTCGGGACCCCACTATGGCTACACCTTC | CASSSGPHYGYTF
NA | NA | TRBJ1-4 | TRBV30 | TGTGCCTGGACCAAGGGAGGTAGGGGGAGTGAAAAACTGTTTTTT | CAWTKGGRGSEKLFF
NA | TRBD2 | TRBJ2-7 | TRBV2 | TGTGCCAGCAGCGCCCTCATACTAGCGGGGGTCGCCGAGCAGTACTTC | CASSALILAGVAEQYF
NA | NA | TRBJ2-6 | TRBV19 | TGTGCCAGCCGGAACTCACTCGGCTCTGGGGCCAACGTCCTGACTTTC | CASRNSLGSGANVLTF
once | NA | TRBJ1-1 | TRBV5-6 | TGTGCCAGCAGCTTGGTGGGACATAACATGAACACTGAAGCTTTCTTT | CASSLVGHNMNTEAFF
few | NA | TRBJ2-2 | TRBV7-9 | TGTGCCAGCAGCTTGGGGCAGGGAGTCGGGGAGCTGTTTTTT | CASSLGQGVGELFF
NA | TRBD1 | TRBJ1-1 | TRBV4-3 | TGCGCCAGCAGCCAAGGTGGACAGGCGGGGGATGAAGCTTTCTTT | CASSQGGQAGDEAFF
NA | TRBD1 | TRBJ2-7 | TRBV18 | TGTGCCAGCTCACCCCTGGGACAGGGCTACGAGCAGTACTTC | CASSPLGQGYEQYF
once | NA | TRBJ2-5 | TRBV30 | TGTGCCTGGAGTGCCCCCTGTGGACCCCAGCTCCAAGAGACCCAGTACTTC | CAWSAPCGPQLQETQYF
NA | NA | TRBJ2-3 | TRBV6-5 | TGTGCCAGCAGTTCCGGATCTAGGAGTACGCAGTATTTT | CASSSGSRSTQYF
NA | NA | TRBJ2-1 | TRBV19 | TGTGCCAGTAGGTTCGGACAGTACAATGAGCAGTTCTTC | CASRFGQYNEQFF
NA | NA | TRBJ1-5 | TRBV4-2 | TGTGCCAGCAGCCACGAGGGAGGGGTCTATCAGCCCCAGCATTTT | CASSHEGGVYQPQHF
NA | NA | TRBJ2-3 | TRBV6-6 | TGTGCCAGCACCTCCGTGGATACGCAGTATTTT | CASTSVDTQYF
NA | NA | TRBJ1-2 | TRBV30 | TGTGCCTGGAGTACAGTTACGGAAGATGGCTACACCTTC | CAWSTVTEDGYTF
NA | TRBD1 | TRBJ1-1 | TRBV30 | TGTGCCTGGAGTAACAGGGGAGGTTTAAGAAACACTGAAGCTTTCTTT | CAWSNRGGLRNTEAFF
NA | NA | TRBJ2-2 | TRBV29-1 | TGCAGCGTTCGGGTAACGGGCCCCGGGGAGCTGTTTTTT | CSVRVTGPGELFF
NA | TRBD2 | TRBJ2-1 | TRBV5-6 | TGTGCCAGCAGCTTTAGGCGGGGGGGCTCCTACAATGAGCAGTTCTTC | CASSFRRGGSYNEQFF
NA | NA | TRBJ1-4 | TRBV5-1 | TGCGCCAGCAGCCCCGCCGGTGCAACTAATGAAAAACTGTTTTTT | CASSPAGATNEKLFF
NA | NA | TRBJ1-2 | TRBV14 | TGTGCCAGCAGCGGCAGAGGGCGCCCCTATGGCTACACCTTC | CASSGRGRPYGYTF
NA | NA | TRBJ1-2 | TRBV18 | TGTGCCAGCTCACACTTATATGGCTACACCTTC | CASSHLYGYTF
NA | NA | TRBJ1-6 | TRBV19 | TGTGCCAGTCAATCCGGACCGAGCTCCTATAATTCACCCCTCCACTTT | CASQSGPSSYNSPLHF
NA | NA | TRBJ2-7 | TRBV19 | TGTGCCAGTAGTATCGAAGGGGGCGAGCAGTACTTC | CASSIEGGEQYF
NA | NA | TRBJ2-7 | TRBV9 | TGTGCCAGCAGCCCACGCGGGGCGAGCTACGAGCAGTACTTC | CASSPRGASYEQYF
NA | NA | TRBJ1-6 | TRBV27 | TGTGCCAGCTGGTCGGGGTTCGCTTCACCCCTCCACTTT | CASWSGFASPLHF
NA | TRBD1 | TRBJ1-1 | TRBV29-1 | TGCAGCGTCCTGACAGGGGGGCCTACGGCTGAAGCTTTCTTT | CSVLTGGPTAEAFF
NA | TRBD1 | TRBJ1-1 | TRBV19 | TGTGCCAGTAGCTTTTGGACAGGGTGGAACACTGAAGCTTTCTTT | CASSFWTGWNTEAFF
NA | NA | TRBJ1-6 | TRBV10-3 | TGTGCCATCAGTGAGTCGTCACCCTCTGTCAACAGGGTTTATTCACCCCTCCACTTT | CAISESSPSVNRVYSPLHF
NA | TRBD2 | TRBJ2-7 | TRBV11-3 | TGTGCCAGCAGCCCTTCGAGCGGGGTCTACGAGCAGTACTTC | CASSPSSGVYEQYF
NA | NA | TRBJ1-3 | TRBV6-5 | TGTGCCAGCACCAAAACAGGGAACTCTGGAAACACCATATATTTT | CASTKTGNSGNTIYF
NA | NA | TRBJ1-1 | TRBV10-3 | TGTGCCATCAGTCGAGAAAAGAACACTGAAGCTTTCTTT | CAISREKNTEAFF
NA | TRBD1 | TRBJ2-5 | TRBV6-5 | TGTGCCAGCAGTGACAGGGGGCGCGGAGAGACCCAGTACTTC | CASSDRGRGETQYF
NA | NA | TRBJ2-7 | TRBV6-1 | TGTGCCAGCAGTGAAGCGGAATCAAAGGCCTCCTACGAGCAGTACTTC | CASSEAESKASYEQYF
few | NA | TRBJ2-7 | TRBV6-5 | TGTGCCAGCAGTCCCGACCTCTACGAGCAGTACTTC | CASSPDLYEQYF
NA | NA | TRBJ1-2 | TRBV6-1 | TGTGCCAGCAGTGAAGGGGGCAGCTTCTTTACTAATGGCTACACCTTC | CASSEGGSFFTNGYTF
once | NA | TRBJ1-2 | TRBV27 | TGTGCCAGCAGTTTATCGTTGTCGATAGGCGGCTACACCTTC | CASSLSLSIGGYTF
NA | TRBD1 | TRBJ2-3 | TRBV2 | TGTGCCAGTCGAGGGATTCCGGGACAGGGCACAGATACGCAGTATTTT | CASRGIPGQGTDTQYF
NA | NA | TRBJ1-1 | TRBV7-9 | TGTGCCAGCAGCTTAGTGGCGGGCATGAACACTGAAGCTTTCTTT | CASSLVAGMNTEAFF
NA | NA | TRBJ1-2 | TRBV29-1 | TGCAGCGTGGGGGACGGTACTAACTATGGCTACACCTTC | CSVGDGTNYGYTF
NA | NA | TRBJ2-7 | TRBV11-3 | TGTGCCAGCAGCTTAGCCCTTTCCTACGAGCAGTACTTC | CASSLALSYEQYF